This T cell receptor beta chain is from a study of blood T cell repertoires in COVID-19. Background on the study: COVID-19 samples from acute and convalescent phases originated in the United States, Italy and Spain. Nucleic acid was either cDNA or gDNA, and it came from T cells, B-cell-depleted T cells, or PBMCs.

Under the authors' procedure: Reference gene primer amplification in the assay estimated nucleated cell counts. Here immunoSEQ multiplex PCR was the method, and the copy in TCRdb shows in-frame clones only, minus some. V, J and clone size reflect that table, while D and trimming were determined from the DNA. This table holds about 280,000 clones, 65% to 90% found once. The receptor's source is a human donor in a cohort sampled during active COVID-19. The sample was peripheral blood.

The CDR3, as DNA: TGCAGCGTTGCTAAGGGACTAGCGGGAGATACGCAGTATTTT. This codes for CSVAKGLAGDTQYF. The chain has TRBV29-1 and TRBJ2-3; the match to TRBD2 covers 12 bases. Germline lookup yields CDR1 SQVTM and CDR2 ANQGSEA. This CDR3 is 14 amino acids long. The junction had 4 bases not matched to a gene; V was cut back by 4 bases and J by 5 bases.